This is a list of T cell receptor beta chains from one sample in a study of technical replicates of blood from several donors. Using immunoSEQ multiplex PCR, the repertoire was profiled, and TCRdb retains in-frame clones only, with some absent. The table lists 55,000 to 75,000 clones, around 87% of them singletons. Source material: PBMCs. These receptors originate from a human donor in good health. Some clones in this sample may be carry-over from other donors' samples. The CDR3 runs from the conserved cysteine through the conserved F or W. D genes are given only for firm matches. Only part of the rows carry a size: once, few, many, or a class if the clone is expanded.

J: TRBJ1-2
V: TRBV5-6
D: NA
size: NA
DNA: TGTGCCAGCAGCGTAGTCGACAGCCAGGGTGGCTACACCTTC
CDR3: CASSVVDSQGGYTF

J: TRBJ1-3
V: TRBV7-2
D: NA
size: once
DNA: TGTGCCAGCAGCTTTGGGGGGGTCGTCTCTGGAAACACCATATATTTT
CDR3: CASSFGGVVSGNTIYF

J: TRBJ1-1
V: TRBV2
D: NA
size: NA
DNA: TGTGCCAGCAGTGAGTTCGCAGGGATGAACACTGAAGCTTTCTTT
CDR3: CASSEFAGMNTEAFF

J: TRBJ2-7
V: TRBV13
D: NA
size: NA
DNA: TGTGCCAGCTCCCGGAGGGCAGCCTACGAGCAGTACTTC
CDR3: CASSRRAAYEQYF

J: TRBJ1-2
V: TRBV4-3
D: NA
size: NA
DNA: TGCGCCAGCAGCCAAGAAGCGGGGCTAGGGGGCTACACCTTC
CDR3: CASSQEAGLGGYTF

J: TRBJ2-7
V: TRBV7-8
D: TRBD1
size: NA
DNA: TGTGCCAGCAGCTTTCCGAAGGGGGCAAGCGAGCAGTACTTC
CDR3: CASSFPKGASEQYF

J: TRBJ2-3
V: TRBV11-1
D: NA
size: NA
DNA: TGTGCCAGCAGCCCCCTAGGGGCAGATACGCAGTATTTT
CDR3: CASSPLGADTQYF

J: TRBJ1-1
V: TRBV10-3
D: NA
size: once
DNA: TGTGCCATCGGTGGCGCAACCTTTGGGGCGCCTGAAGCTTTCTTT
CDR3: CAIGGATFGAPEAFF

J: TRBJ2-3
V: TRBV23-1
D: TRBD1
size: few
DNA: TGCGCCAGCAGGGACAGGGCCACAGATACGCAGTATTTT
CDR3: CASRDRATDTQYF

J: TRBJ2-2
V: TRBV5-1
D: TRBD1
size: NA
DNA: TGCGCCAGCAGCATACAGGGGACCGGGGAGCTGTTTTTT
CDR3: CASSIQGTGELFF

J: TRBJ1-2
V: TRBV6-5
D: TRBD1
size: NA
DNA: TGTGCCAGCAGTTACCTGACAGGGGGCTACTATGGCTACACCTTC
CDR3: CASSYLTGGYYGYTF

J: TRBJ2-3
V: TRBV11-1
D: NA
size: once
DNA: TGTGCCAGCAGCCCCGGTGCAAGCGGCACAGATACGCAGTATTTT
CDR3: CASSPGASGTDTQYF

J: TRBJ1-2
V: TRBV7-9
D: NA
size: NA
DNA: TGTGCCAGCAGCTCCCCTAACAGGGATGGCTACACCTTC
CDR3: CASSSPNRDGYTF

J: TRBJ2-5
V: TRBV5-1
D: TRBD2
size: NA
DNA: TGCGCCAGCAGCCTCGCCCCGCGGGAGGCGGGGACCCAGTACTTC
CDR3: CASSLAPREAGTQYF

J: TRBJ2-7
V: TRBV7-9
D: NA
size: few
DNA: TGTGCCAGCAGCTTCCCAGGACTGAGCTCCTACGAGCAGTACTTC
CDR3: CASSFPGLSSYEQYF

J: TRBJ2-7
V: TRBV5-8
D: NA
size: NA
DNA: TGTGCCAGCAGCTTGACCGGGACTGGCTCCTACGAGCAGTACTTC
CDR3: CASSLTGTGSYEQYF

J: TRBJ1-3
V: TRBV7-9
D: NA
size: NA
DNA: TGTGCCAGCAGCCCGAACAGGGTTGGAAGGAACACCATATATTTT
CDR3: CASSPNRVGRNTIYF

J: TRBJ1-5
V: TRBV7-2
D: TRBD1
size: NA
DNA: TGTGCCAGCAGCCCCGGATACAGGGGCCACTATAGCAATCAGCCCCAGCATTTT
CDR3: CASSPGYRGHYSNQPQHF

J: TRBJ1-1
V: TRBV7-9
D: NA
size: NA
DNA: TGTGCCAGCAGCTCGCTAATGAACACTGAAGCTTTCTTT
CDR3: CASSSLMNTEAFF

J: TRBJ1-2
V: TRBV5-4
D: NA
size: NA
DNA: TGTGCCAGCAGCTTGCCAGTGACAGACTATGGCTACACCTTC
CDR3: CASSLPVTDYGYTF

J: TRBJ2-2
V: TRBV5-6
D: TRBD1
size: NA
DNA: TGTGCCAGCAGCTTGGGTCAGGGGGTGGCCACCGGGGAGCTGTTTTTT
CDR3: CASSLGQGVATGELFF

J: TRBJ1-2
V: TRBV6-6
D: NA
size: once
DNA: TGTGCCAGCAGTCTACCAACGAGTTCAAACTATGGCTACACCTTC
CDR3: CASSLPTSSNYGYTF

J: TRBJ2-1
V: TRBV4-3
D: NA
size: NA
DNA: TGCGCCAGCAGCGGGGATTACAGGGTTCCTTACGCCGAGCAGTTCTTC
CDR3: CASSGDYRVPYAEQFF

J: TRBJ2-5
V: TRBV5-1
D: TRBD2
size: NA
DNA: TGCGCCAGCACCGGGACTAGCGGGGAAGAGACCCAGTACTTC
CDR3: CASTGTSGEETQYF

J: TRBJ2-5
V: TRBV6-5
D: NA
size: NA
DNA: TGTGCCAGCAGTTTTACAGGACAAGAGACCCAGTACTTC
CDR3: CASSFTGQETQYF

J: TRBJ1-2
V: TRBV30
D: NA
size: NA
DNA: TGTGCCTGGAGTGTAAATAGTGGCTACACCTTC
CDR3: CAWSVNSGYTF

J: TRBJ2-1
V: TRBV13
D: TRBD2
size: medium-sized
DNA: TGTGCCAGCAGCTTACTACCTGGGGCTAGCGGGAGCGATTTGGATGAGCAGTTCTTC
CDR3: CASSLLPGASGSDLDEQFF

J: TRBJ1-1
V: TRBV5-1
D: NA
size: NA
DNA: TGCGCCAGCAGCTTGGTCCTTACTGGTGGGGCTCAGTCTGAAGCTTTCTTT
CDR3: CASSLVLTGGAQSEAFF

J: TRBJ1-1
V: TRBV18
D: TRBD1
size: NA
DNA: TGTGCCAGCTCACCCCGAGACAGGGCCACTGAAGCTTTCTTT
CDR3: CASSPRDRATEAFF

J: TRBJ2-1
V: TRBV4-2
D: TRBD2
size: NA
DNA: TGTGCCAGCAGTCAGGGAGTTGATGCGGGGGAGTTCTTC
CDR3: CASSQGVDAGEFF

J: TRBJ2-1
V: TRBV4-2
D: TRBD2
size: NA
DNA: TGTGCCAGCAGCCAAGTAGGGGCAGCAGGGGTAGCGGGGGCCAATGAGCAGTTCTTC
CDR3: CASSQVGAAGVAGANEQFF

J: TRBJ2-7
V: TRBV7-9
D: TRBD2
size: NA
DNA: TGTGCCAGCAGGCCCGCTAGCGGGAGTAATTACGAGCAGTACTTC
CDR3: CASRPASGSNYEQYF

J: TRBJ2-7
V: TRBV9
D: NA
size: NA
DNA: TGTGCCAGCAGCGTACGCTCATCGGAGCCCCACGAGCAGTACTTC
CDR3: CASSVRSSEPHEQYF

J: TRBJ2-1
V: TRBV4-1
D: NA
size: NA
DNA: TGCGCCACCGGCCGCCAAGCGGATTACAATGAGCAGTTCTTC
CDR3: CATGRQADYNEQFF

J: TRBJ1-4
V: TRBV7-9
D: NA
size: once
DNA: TGTGCCAGCAGCCGCGGGGGGCGGGCAACTAATGAAAAACTGTTTTTT
CDR3: CASSRGGRATNEKLFF

J: TRBJ2-7
V: TRBV5-4
D: NA
size: once
DNA: TGTGCCAGCAGCTTGGAGCTCAGCGACGAGCAGTACTTC
CDR3: CASSLELSDEQYF

J: TRBJ1-4
V: TRBV4-2
D: NA
size: once
DNA: TGTGCCAGCAGCCAAGTTAAGGGGGAAAATGAAAAACTGTTTTTT
CDR3: CASSQVKGENEKLFF

J: TRBJ2-3
V: TRBV30
D: NA
size: NA
DNA: TGTGCCTGGAGGGTAGGGGGGGGTAACACAGATACGCAGTATTTT
CDR3: CAWRVGGGNTDTQYF

J: TRBJ1-2
V: TRBV5-6
D: TRBD1
size: NA
DNA: TGTGCCAGCAGCTTGTCTTCGGGACAGGGTGGTGGCTACACCTTC
CDR3: CASSLSSGQGGGYTF

J: TRBJ2-4
V: TRBV25-1
D: TRBD1
size: NA
DNA: TGTGCCAGCAGTGGCATTACAGGGGAAATAGCCAAAAACATTCAGTACTTC
CDR3: CASSGITGEIAKNIQYF

J: TRBJ1-1
V: TRBV4-1
D: NA
size: NA
DNA: TGCGCCAGCAGCCAAGAGGCCTCGAGGGTCTACACTGAAGCTTTCTTT
CDR3: CASSQEASRVYTEAFF

J: TRBJ2-3
V: TRBV4-1
D: TRBD2
size: NA
DNA: TGCGCCAGCAGCCTGGGACTAGCGGGGGGAAGCACAGATACGCAGTATTTT
CDR3: CASSLGLAGGSTDTQYF

J: TRBJ1-2
V: TRBV7-9
D: NA
size: NA
DNA: TGTGCCAGCAGCATAAGTCAGGAGGATGGCTACACCTTC
CDR3: CASSISQEDGYTF

J: TRBJ1-1
V: TRBV7-9
D: NA
size: NA
DNA: TGTGCCAGCAGCTTAGAAGCGAACACTGAAGCTTTCTTT
CDR3: CASSLEANTEAFF

J: TRBJ2-5
V: TRBV9
D: NA
size: NA
DNA: TGTGCCAGCAGCGTATCAGGGGTGAAAGAGACCCAGTACTTC
CDR3: CASSVSGVKETQYF

J: TRBJ2-7
V: TRBV29-1
D: NA
size: NA
DNA: TGCAGCGTCGTTTCGGGGTCTACCTACGAGCAGTACTTC
CDR3: CSVVSGSTYEQYF

J: TRBJ2-1
V: TRBV30
D: TRBD2
size: NA
DNA: TGTGCCTGGGAAAGTGGCAGGGAGGGGCAGTTCTTC
CDR3: CAWESGREGQFF

J: TRBJ2-7
V: TRBV29-1
D: NA
size: NA
DNA: TGCAGCGGAACCCTGGGCAATCCCTACGAGCAGTACTTC
CDR3: CSGTLGNPYEQYF

J: TRBJ1-4
V: TRBV2
D: TRBD1
size: NA
DNA: TGTGCCAGCAGTAGGGACAGGGGGGATGAAAAACTGTTTTTT
CDR3: CASSRDRGDEKLFF

J: TRBJ2-7
V: TRBV4-3
D: NA
size: NA
DNA: TGCGCCAGCAGCCAAGAAGTAGCGGCAAGCTCCTACGAGCAGTACTTC
CDR3: CASSQEVAASSYEQYF

J: TRBJ1-4
V: TRBV18
D: TRBD1
size: NA
DNA: TGTGCCAGCTCATACAGGGGCATAGAAGAAAAACTGTTTTTT
CDR3: CASSYRGIEEKLFF

J: TRBJ1-1
V: TRBV19
D: NA
size: NA
DNA: TGTGCCAGCACTTCTTCGGTTATGGACACTGAAGCTTTCTTT
CDR3: CASTSSVMDTEAFF

J: TRBJ2-2
V: TRBV5-4
D: TRBD1
size: NA
DNA: TGTGCCAGCAGCGGACAGGGGGCGGCCGGGGAGCTGTTTTTT
CDR3: CASSGQGAAGELFF

J: TRBJ2-1
V: TRBV11-3
D: NA
size: NA
DNA: TGTGCCAGCTCTCAAACGACTTGGAGTGAGCAGTTCTTC
CDR3: CASSQTTWSEQFF

J: TRBJ1-2
V: TRBV18
D: NA
size: NA
DNA: TGTGCCAGCTCACCGGGGCCAGAGAGGCTGCATGGCTACACCTTC
CDR3: CASSPGPERLHGYTF